These 32 T cell receptor beta chains share one sample of origin, sequenced in a study of blood T cells in healthy people across ages. Using a J-beta primer mix together with a sample-barcoded 5' primer, a second PCR was run for roughly 7 to 11 cycles. TCRdb analysed the 5' RACE reads with MiXCR anew, one entry per CDR3 protein. The sample consists of over 1,200,000 distinct CDR3 sequences, 59% of them appearing once. The sequencing sample was made of blood. These receptors were taken from a man aged 18 to 29 in good health.

The table lists this clonotype with a few counts. The chain carries TRBV21-1 and TRBJ2-7; TRBD1, as called in the table, went unchecked against the DNA. TRBV21-1 is described as a pseudogene. The CDR3 is 14 amino acids. The DNA of the CDR3 is TGTGCCAGAGCCGACAGGGGGCCGAACTACGAGCAGTACTTC. Translation: CARADRGPNYEQYF.

As DNA, the CDR3 is TGTGCCAGCAGCGTAGGTGCCAGTAACACCGGGGAGCTGTTTTTT. It codes for CASSVGASNTGELFF. This sequence joins TRBV9 and TRBJ2-2, with D unclear. V lost 0 bases and J 2 bases, leaving 8 bases between the germline ends. CDR3 length: 15 amino acids. The germline V gene has CDR1 SGDLS and CDR2 YYNGEE.

The chain links TRBV27 to TRBJ1-5; D might be TRBD1 (6 bases). The CDR3 consists of 17 residues. Germline assignment: CDR1 MNHEY and CDR2 SMNVEV (reference sequence). The V end was cut by 5 bases, the J end by 7 bases, with 24 bases between. CDR3 in DNA: TGTGCCAGCAGTCTCACAGGGAACGCGGCGTTAGGACAGCCCCAGCATTTT. It encodes CASSLTGNAALGQPQHF.

The table lists this clonotype with a count of one. The gene calls are TRBV10-3 and TRBJ2-4, with 7 nucleotides matching TRBD2. CDR1 and CDR2 (germline): ENHRY, SYGVKD. The CDR3 sequence is 14 residues long. V lost 6 bases and J lost 13; bases outside the gene matches: 15. Here the CDR3 DNA reads TGTGCCATCAGGGAGAACGAGTGGGGGGGGGAGCAGTACTTC. It codes for CAIRENEWGGEQYF.

The chain carries TRBV3-1 and TRBJ2-5; no clear D gene. Trimming removed 0 bases at V and 11 bases at J, with 13 bases between. Germline loops: CDR1 LGHDT, CDR2 YNNKEL (reference sequence). The CDR3 sequence is 13 residues long. The CDR3 spells CASSQEGPDAQYF. Written as DNA, the CDR3 is TGTGCCAGCAGCCAAGAGGGTCCAGACGCGCAGTACTTC.

In this sample, this clonotype turned up a few times. CDR3 nucleotide sequence: TGCAGCGTCCGTCCGACCACGGGAGAGACCCAGTACTTC. As protein: CSVRPTTGETQYF. V usage is TRBV29-1 and J usage is TRBJ2-5; D remains unclear. Looked up from germline, CDR1 is SQVTM and CDR2 is ANQGSEA. The CDR3 covers 13 residues. Trimming cost V 6 bases and J 4 bases, with 15 bases left between them.

The gene calls are TRBV14 and TRBJ1-2; D not resolved. From germline, CDR1 is SGHDN and CDR2 FVKESK. This CDR3 spans 13 amino acids. The V end was cut by 5 bases, the J end by 4 bases, with 11 bases between. CDR3 protein: CASSDVGFYGYTF. As DNA, the CDR3 is TGTGCCAGCAGCGACGTTGGTTTCTATGGCTACACCTTC.

The V and J genes are TRBV7-2 and TRBJ2-5, with a tentative D call TRBD2 (6 bases). Trimming shortened V by 1 base and J by 1 base, and 13 bases separated the two germline ends. The CDR3 has 16 amino acids. Germline-derived CDR1 and CDR2 are SGHTA and FQGNSA. CDR3 bases: TGTGCCAGCAGCTTAGTGCCTAGCGCGATCCAAGAGACCCAGTACTTC. As protein: CASSLVPSAIQETQYF.

This clonotype came up a few times. The chain has TRBV7-2 and TRBJ2-5; a weak D match, TRBD1 (6 bases). The CDR3 is made up of 14 amino acids. Trimming took off 5 bases at V and 5 bases at J, with 15 bases between the two ends. The germline V gene encodes CDR1 SGHTA and CDR2 FQGNSA. CDR3 region: CASSPLGGLETQYF. The CDR3 nucleotides are TGTGCCAGCAGCCCCTTAGGGGGTCTGGAGACCCAGTACTTC.

To note about this clonotype: A read error is likely, as this CDR3 ends without the conserved phenylalanine or tryptophan. The chain joins TRBV5-1 to TRBJ2-1, with 9 bases matching TRBD1. Germline assignment: CDR1 SGHRS and CDR2 YFSETQ. V was pared by 4 bases and J by 5 bases, with 4 bases of the junction left unmatched. The CDR3 totals 14 residues. CDR3 in amino acids: CASSEGTGHNEQFV. The CDR3 DNA reads TGCGCCAGCAGCGAAGGGACAGGGCACAATGAGCAGTTCGTC.

In nucleotides, the CDR3 is TGTGCCAGCAGCTTATTTTTCCTTCTAGCGGGAGAAGGGGGACAAGAGACCCAGTACTTC. Translated: CASSLFFLLAGEGGQETQYF. The chain joins TRBV7-8 to TRBJ2-4; 10 bases are a match to TRBD2. The J call may be wrong; the DNA end is better matched by TRBJ2-5. Germline V gene lookup returns CDR1 SGHVS and CDR2 FQNEAQ. The CDR3 sequence is 20 residues long.

This chain links TRBV14 with TRBJ2-3, with D perhaps matching TRBD1 (5 bases). The CDR3 runs to 15 residues. The V end lost 3 bases, the J end lost 4 bases, and 14 bases lay between the germline ends. The germline gives CDR1 SGHDN, CDR2 FVKESK. The CDR3, as DNA: TGTGCCAGCAGCCACCAGGGTACGCTCGCAGATACGCAGTATTTT. Protein: CASSHQGTLADTQYF.

This clonotype showed up just a few times. The chain links TRBV4-3 to TRBJ2-5, with 8 bases that match TRBD2. Matching the DNA end better, TRBJ2-7 makes the J call doubtful. This CDR3 contains 15 residues. Germline V gives CDR1 LGHNA, CDR2 YSLEER. The CDR3 nucleotides are TGCGCCAGCAGCCAAGACGGAGCGGGGGTAACCGAGCAGTACTTC. It yields the protein CASSQDGAGVTEQYF.

This chain joins TRBV5-1 and TRBJ2-5; D is perhaps TRBD1 (6 bases). CDR3 length equals 17 residues. V was clipped by 1 base and J by 0 bases, with 16 bases between them. Germline lookup yields CDR1 SGHRS and CDR2 YFSETQ. CDR3 sequence (DNA): TGCGCCAGCAGCTTGCAGCCGGGACACCAGTACCAAGAGACCCAGTACTTC. Translation gives CASSLQPGHQYQETQYF.

The J gene is TRBJ2-2, the V gene TRBV25-1; 7 positions match TRBD1. This CDR3 is built from 13 residues. CDR1 is MGHDK and CDR2 is SYGVNS in the germline V gene. V shed 10 bases, J shed 6 bases, and the junction held 8 bases outside the gene matches. CDR3 residues: CATSRTGAGELFF. CDR3 bases: TGTGCCACCAGCAGGACAGGCGCCGGGGAGCTGTTTTTT.

This clonotype appeared many times. V is TRBV12-3 or TRBV12-4 and J is TRBJ2-7; D is uncertain. V lost 6 bases and J 4 bases, leaving 7 bases between the germline ends. The CDR3 runs 11 residues. The CDR3 loop reads CASSFHYEQYF. The CDR3 bases are TGTGCCAGCAGCTTTCATTACGAGCAGTACTTC.

The chain links TRBV28 to TRBJ2-7, with 9 nucleotides matching TRBD2. Per the germline V gene, CDR1 is MDHEN and CDR2 is SYDVKM. There are 15 residues in the CDR3. With V trimmed by 3 bases and J by 2 bases, 5 bases remained unmatched. This chain's CDR3 is CASSFRVAGAYEQYF. The CDR3 DNA is TGTGCCAGCAGTTTTCGGGTAGCGGGAGCCTACGAGCAGTACTTC.

The chain combines TRBV4-1 with TRBJ2-5, with TRBD1 as a possible D gene (5 bases). Germline CDR1 reads MGHRA; CDR2 reads YSYEKL. Deletions cut 1 base from V and 2 bases from J, with 14 bases between. CDR3 length: 16 residues. Here the CDR3 reads CASSQAISGLQETQYF. The CDR3 nucleotides read TGCGCCAGCAGCCAAGCTATATCAGGGTTACAAGAGACCCAGTACTTC.

The chain links TRBV4-1 to TRBJ2-1; 7 nucleotides align to TRBD1. This CDR3 contains 15 residues. Germline V gene data show CDR1 as MGHRA and CDR2 as YSYEKL. Germline trimming cut 4 bases from V and 9 bases from J; bases unmatched to any gene: 12. Written as DNA, the CDR3 is TGCGCCAGCAGCCTGGGCGTTATAGGGGGCTTTGAGCAGTTCTTC. This sequence encodes CASSLGVIGGFEQFF.

The genes are TRBV20-1 and TRBJ2-6; D remains ambiguous. The CDR3 length is 12 residues. Germline V gene lookup returns CDR1 DFQATT and CDR2 SNEGSKA (reference sequence). Trimming took 5 bases from V and 2 from J, leaving 4 bases between them. The CDR3 here is CSAPTGANVLTF. The CDR3, as DNA: TGCAGTGCTCCTACTGGGGCCAACGTCCTGACTTTC.

This chain joins TRBV7-2 and TRBJ2-4, with 8 bases lining up with TRBD2. The end of the DNA aligns better with TRBJ2-7, so the J call may be wrong. Per the germline V gene, CDR1 is SGHTA and CDR2 is FQGNSA. This CDR3 is built from 15 residues. This CDR3 reads CASSTQPGGPYEQYF. The CDR3 region has the DNA TGTGCCAGCAGCACCCAACCGGGAGGGCCCTACGAGCAGTACTTC.

The V gene is TRBV7-2, the J gene TRBJ2-5; D may match TRBD1 or TRBD2 (5 bases each). The DNA end lines up better with TRBJ2-7; the J call may be wrong. The germline CDR1 and CDR2 sequences are SGHTA and FQGNSA. This CDR3 has 14 amino acids. In DNA, the CDR3 is TGTGCCAGCAGCACGGGACGACAAAGTTACGAGCAGTACTTC. Protein product: CASSTGRQSYEQYF.

The V call is TRBV6-6, the J call TRBJ1-2, with TRBD1 as a possible D gene (6 bases). The CDR3 runs to 16 residues. Germline V lookup: CDR1 MNHNY, CDR2 SVGAGI (reference sequence). The ends were cut back, 5 bases at V and 6 bases at J, with 22 bases in the middle. Here the CDR3 reads CASSPGHRENRNGYTF. The CDR3 DNA reads as TGTGCCAGCAGTCCGGGACACCGAGAAAACCGAAATGGCTACACCTTC.

The gene calls are TRBV7-2 and TRBJ2-1; 12 nucleotides agree with TRBD2. CDR1 SGHTA and CDR2 FQGNSA come from the germline V gene. The CDR3 has 17 amino acids. Germline trimming cut 4 bases from V and 6 bases from J; bases unmatched to any gene: 10. CDR3 region: CASSSNVLAGGLNEQFF. The CDR3 region has the DNA TGTGCCAGCAGCTCCAATGTGCTAGCGGGGGGGCTCAATGAGCAGTTCTTC.

The V and J genes are TRBV5-1 and TRBJ1-2; D call uncertain. V was trimmed by 2 bases and J by 6 bases, leaving 14 bases between them. The CDR3 sequence is 14 residues long. The V gene's germline CDR1 is SGHRS and CDR2 YFSETQ. CDR3 amino acids: CASSFSAPDDGYTF. The CDR3, as DNA: TGCGCCAGCAGCTTTAGTGCGCCGGACGATGGCTACACCTTC.

This sequence joins TRBV28 and TRBJ2-7; D uncertain. The CDR3 has 15 amino acids. Deletions cut 2 bases from V and 4 bases from J, with 15 bases between. Germline values: CDR1 MDHEN, CDR2 SYDVKM. CDR3 nucleotide sequence: TGTGCCAGCAGTTTAGACCCATGGACCGTTTACGAGCAGTACTTC. Amino acids: CASSLDPWTVYEQYF.

This clonotype was found a few times. The J gene is TRBJ1-5, the V gene TRBV27, with D perhaps matching TRBD1 (6 bases). CDR3 length equals 13 residues. The V and J ends lost 6 bases and 6 bases respectively, with 12 bases between them. The germline CDR1 and CDR2 sequences are MNHEY and SMNVEV (reference sequence). CDR3 region: CASRPQGTQPQHF. The CDR3 coding sequence is TGTGCCAGCAGACCCCAGGGGACTCAGCCCCAGCATTTT.

V is TRBV20-1 and J is TRBJ2-5; D not certain. The germline V gene has CDR1 DFQATT and CDR2 SNEGSKA (reference sequence). The CDR3 covers 11 residues. V shed 6 bases and J shed 5 bases, with 10 bases lying between them. CDR3 DNA sequence: TGCAGTGCAAATTCTAGGGAGACCCAGTACTTC. Residues: CSANSRETQYF.

Remarks on this clonotype: One junction end does not reproduce the germline sequence, and a read error may be involved. The rearrangement joins TRBV2 to TRBJ1-3; no clear D. This CDR3 contains 15 residues. In germline, CDR1 is SNHLY, CDR2 FYNNEI. CDR3 coding DNA: TGTGCCAGCAAGGAGAGCCACTGGCCTAAAGACACCGTATATTTT. This gives the protein CASKESHWPKDTVYF. Complete variable domain (other parts from reference TRBV2 and TRBJ1-3): EPEVTQTPSHQVTQMGQEVILRCVPISNHLYFYWYRQILGQKVEFLVSFYNNEISEKSEIFDDQFSVERPDGSNFTLKIRSTKLEDSAMYFCASKESHWPKDTVYFGEGSWLTVV.

The gene calls are TRBV7-2 and TRBJ2-3; 7 bases agree with TRBD2. The CDR3 sequence is 13 residues long. V shed 5 bases, J shed 4 bases, and the junction held 3 bases outside the gene matches. The germline V gene encodes CDR1 SGHTA and CDR2 FQGNSA. The CDR3 loop is CASSATSPDTQYF. The CDR3, as DNA: TGTGCCAGCAGCGCGACTAGCCCAGATACGCAGTATTTT.

The sample holds a few counts of this clonotype. The rearrangement links TRBV4-1 to TRBJ2-2; TRBD1 aligns across 10 bases. CDR1 MGHRA and CDR2 YSYEKL come from the germline V gene. The J segment lost 3 bases and the V segment lost 9 bases, leaving 10 bases of the junction unmatched. CDR3 length equals 16 residues. The CDR3 loop is CASNSPGTGDTGELFF. The DNA for the CDR3 is TGCGCCAGTAACTCGCCCGGGACAGGGGACACCGGGGAGCTGTTTTTT.

The chain recombines TRBV6-4 with TRBJ2-4, with D perhaps matching TRBD1 (6 bases). CDR3 length: 12 residues. Germline V lookup: CDR1 MRHNA, CDR2 SNTAGT. Between the trimmed V and J ends, which lost 5 bases and 6 bases, there was a span of 8 bases. CDR3 region: CASSPDRNIQYF. CDR3 DNA sequence: TGTGCCAGCAGTCCGGACAGAAACATTCAGTACTTC.